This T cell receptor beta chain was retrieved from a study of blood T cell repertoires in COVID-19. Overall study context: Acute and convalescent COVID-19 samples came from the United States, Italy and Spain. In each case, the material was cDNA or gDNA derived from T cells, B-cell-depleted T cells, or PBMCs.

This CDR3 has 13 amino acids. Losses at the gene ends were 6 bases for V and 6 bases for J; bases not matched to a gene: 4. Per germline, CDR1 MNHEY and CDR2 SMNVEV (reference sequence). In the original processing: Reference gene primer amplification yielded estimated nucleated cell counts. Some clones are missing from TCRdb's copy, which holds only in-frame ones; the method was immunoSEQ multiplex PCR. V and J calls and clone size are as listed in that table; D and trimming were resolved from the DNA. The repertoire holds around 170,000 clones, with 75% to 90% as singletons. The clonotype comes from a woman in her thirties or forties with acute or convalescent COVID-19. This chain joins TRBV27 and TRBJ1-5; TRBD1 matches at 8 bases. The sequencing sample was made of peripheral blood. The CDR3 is CASRGQGVQPQHF. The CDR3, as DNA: TGTGCCAGCAGAGGACAGGGCGTTCAGCCCCAGCATTTT.